This is a list of T cell receptor beta chains from one sample in a study of blood T cells in healthy people across ages. TCRdb re-called the 5' RACE reads through MiXCR, storing one row per CDR3 protein. This table has 650,000 to 1,000,000 distinct CDR3 sequences, approximately 35% appearing once. The material sequenced was blood. All receptors come from a man between 18 and 29 years old in good health. Each CDR3 is given with its conserved first and last residue. The order of the fields is D gene, CDR3 length, V gene, J gene, clone size, CDR3 DNA, CDR3 protein. A D gene is named only where the DNA matches it firmly. A clone size is listed for some rows: how often the clone was seen (once, few, many), or a class if it is expanded.

>TRBD2|17|TRBV27|TRBJ2-3|NA
TGTGCCAGCAGTTTAACTTGGCCGGGACTAGTCCCAGATACGCAGTATTTT
CASSLTWPGLVPDTQYF
>TRBD2|15|TRBV2|TRBJ2-1|many
TGTGCCAGCAGGTCACTAGCGGGGGCCTACAATGAGCAGTTCTTC
CASRSLAGAYNEQFF
>NA|15|TRBV12-3/TRBV12-4|TRBJ2-1|NA
TGTGCCAGCAGTTTAATCGGGTCAGGGAATGGTGAGCAGTTCTTC
CASSLIGSGNGEQFF
>NA|13|TRBV20-1|TRBJ1-2|few
TGCAGTGCACCAGGCCCAATTGGCGGTGGCTACACCTTC
CSAPGPIGGGYTF
>NA|18|TRBV9|TRBJ2-3|NA
TGTGCCAGCAGCGTAGCTGAGAGGCCAGCGGAGCCTACGAATACGCAGTATTTT
CASSVAERPAEPTNTQYF
>NA|16|TRBV6-2/TRBV6-3|TRBJ1-4|NA
TGTGCCAGCAGTTCGCACGTGCGGCAGGGTCGGGAAAAACTGTTTTTT
CASSSHVRQGREKLFF
>NA|13|TRBV10-3|TRBJ2-1|many
TGTGCCATCAGTGAGGGAGGTTACAATGAGCAGTTCTTC
CAISEGGYNEQFF
>TRBD1|15|TRBV20-1|TRBJ2-7|few
TGCAGTGCTAGTGGAATCCCGGACAGGACATACGAGCAGTACTTC
CSASGIPDRTYEQYF
>NA|14|TRBV7-2|TRBJ2-3|NA
TGTGCCAGCAGCCCCCCTAGCCTTGTAGATACGCAGTATTTT
CASSPPSLVDTQYF
>TRBD1|18|TRBV7-2|TRBJ2-6|NA
TGTGCCAGCAGCTCCCCGGGACAGGCGATCTCTGGGGCCAACGTCCTGACTTTC
CASSSPGQAISGANVLTF
>TRBD2|17|TRBV20-1|TRBJ2-3|many
TGCAGTGCTAGTTTGGCGGGGGGCCCAACGAGCACAGATACGCAGTATTTT
CSASLAGGPTSTDTQYF
>NA|14|TRBV5-5|TRBJ2-7|many
TGTGCCAGCAGCCCCACCGGGACACGTAACGAGCAGTACTTC
CASSPTGTRNEQYF
>NA|14|TRBV4-3|TRBJ2-5|NA
TGCGCCAGCAGCCAAGGACAATTTCAAGAGACCCAGTACTTC
CASSQGQFQETQYF
>TRBD1|15|TRBV5-5|TRBJ2-7|NA
TGTGCCAGCAGCTTGGCCGGACAGGGAAGGTACGAGCAGTACTTC
CASSLAGQGRYEQYF
>NA|15|TRBV4-1|TRBJ1-1|NA
TGCGCCAGCAGCCGCGAGACAGATTACGGCACTGAAGCTTTATTT
CASSRETDYGTEALF
>TRBD1|13|TRBV20-1|TRBJ1-1|NA
TGCAGTGCGGGGGGACAGCAGAACACTGAAGCTTTCTTT
CSAGGQQNTEAFF
>NA|11|TRBV5-1|TRBJ2-1|NA
TGCGCCAGCACGGGGGGCGATGAGCAGTTCTTC
CASTGGDEQFF
>NA|14|TRBV21-1|TRBJ2-7|NA
TGTGCCACCAACCACCGGGCTCTCCACTGCGAGCAGTACTTC
CATNHRALHCEQYF
>NA|12|TRBV4-2|TRBJ2-7|NA
TGTGCCAGCAGCCAGGGACTTCTTGAGCAGTACTTC
CASSQGLLEQYF
>NA|17|TRBV27|TRBJ2-7|NA
TGTGCCAGCAGTTTAAAAGGCGGCACGTTGAGCTCCTACGAGCAGTACTTC
CASSLKGGTLSSYEQYF
>NA|15|TRBV24-1|TRBJ2-5|few
TGTGCCACTGGCGAGAACAGCGGGTCCCAAGAGACCCAGTACTTC
CATGENSGSQETQYF
>NA|14|TRBV3-1|TRBJ2-1|NA
TGTGCCAGCAGCCAAGAGCGGTGGGCCAATGAGCAGTTCTTC
CASSQERWANEQFF
>NA|11|TRBV20-1|TRBJ1-6|NA
TGCAGTGCGGGGGCCGATTCACCCCTCCACTTT
CSAGADSPLHF
>NA|15|TRBV7-9|TRBJ2-5|NA
TGTGCCAGCAGTCAGAGGCCCCGTGGCCAAGAGACCCAGTACTTC
CASSQRPRGQETQYF